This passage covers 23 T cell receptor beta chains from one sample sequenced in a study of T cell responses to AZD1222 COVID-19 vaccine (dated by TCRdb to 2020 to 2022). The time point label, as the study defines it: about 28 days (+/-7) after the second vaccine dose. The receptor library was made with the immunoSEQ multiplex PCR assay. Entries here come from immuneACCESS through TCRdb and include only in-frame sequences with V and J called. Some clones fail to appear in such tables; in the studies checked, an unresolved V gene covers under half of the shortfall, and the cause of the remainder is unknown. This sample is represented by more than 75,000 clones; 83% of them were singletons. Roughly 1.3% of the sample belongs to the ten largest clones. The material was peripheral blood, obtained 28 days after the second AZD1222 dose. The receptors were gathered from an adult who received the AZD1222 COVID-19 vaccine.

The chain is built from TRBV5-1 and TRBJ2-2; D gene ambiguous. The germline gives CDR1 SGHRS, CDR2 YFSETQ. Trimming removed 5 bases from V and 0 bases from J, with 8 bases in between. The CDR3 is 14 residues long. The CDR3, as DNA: TGCGCCAGCAGGGCCGGCTCGAACACCGGGGAGCTGTTTTTT. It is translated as CASRAGSNTGELFF. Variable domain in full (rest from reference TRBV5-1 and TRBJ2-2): KAGVTQTPRYLIKTRGQQVTLSCSPISGHRSVSWYQQTPGQGLQFLFEYFSETQRNKGNFPGRFSGRQFSNSRSEMNVSTLELGDSALYLCASRAGSNTGELFFGEGSRLTVL.

CDR3 protein: CASSLRRTNTGELFF. The CDR3 nucleotides are TGTGCCAGCAGCTTACGACGGACGAACACCGGGGAGCTGTTTTTT. This chain joins TRBV7-6 and TRBJ2-2; no definite D call. Trimming stripped 2 bases from V and 0 bases from J, with 7 bases between. This CDR3 has 15 residues. The germline V gene encodes CDR1 SGHVS and CDR2 FNYEAQ.

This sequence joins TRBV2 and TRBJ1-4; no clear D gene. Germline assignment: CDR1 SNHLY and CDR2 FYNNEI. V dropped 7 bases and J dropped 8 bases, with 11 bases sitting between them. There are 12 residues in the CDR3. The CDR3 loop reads CASKRDGEKLFF. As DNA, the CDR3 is TGTGCCAGCAAGAGGGATGGCGAAAAACTGTTTTTT.

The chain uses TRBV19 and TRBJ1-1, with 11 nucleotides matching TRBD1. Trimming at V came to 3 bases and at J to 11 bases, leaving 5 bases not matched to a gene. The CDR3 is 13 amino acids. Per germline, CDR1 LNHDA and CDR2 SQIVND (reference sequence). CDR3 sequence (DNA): TGTGCCAGTAGTATGGGGACAGGGGGACGGGCTTTCTTT. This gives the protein CASSMGTGGRAFF.

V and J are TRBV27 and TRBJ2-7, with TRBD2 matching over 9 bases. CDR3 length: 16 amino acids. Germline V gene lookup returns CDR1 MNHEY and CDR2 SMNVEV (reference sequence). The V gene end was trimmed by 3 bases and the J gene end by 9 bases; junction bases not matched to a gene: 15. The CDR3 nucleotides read TGTGCCAGCAGTTTTGGTAGCGGGAGATTACTAATGGGGCAGTACTTC. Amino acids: CASSFGSGRLLMGQYF.

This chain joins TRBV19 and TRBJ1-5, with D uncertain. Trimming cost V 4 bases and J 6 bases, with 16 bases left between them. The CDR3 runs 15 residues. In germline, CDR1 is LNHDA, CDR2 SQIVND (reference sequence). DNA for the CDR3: TGTGCCAGTAGTACAACCGGGAGCCGGTTTCAGCCCCAGCATTTT. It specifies CASSTTGSRFQPQHF.

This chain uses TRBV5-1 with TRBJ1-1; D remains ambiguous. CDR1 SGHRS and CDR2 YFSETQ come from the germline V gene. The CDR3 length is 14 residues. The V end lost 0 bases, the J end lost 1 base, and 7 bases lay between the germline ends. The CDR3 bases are TGCGCCAGCAGCTTGGTCGAAGGGAACACTGAAGCTTTCTTT. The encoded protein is CASSLVEGNTEAFF.

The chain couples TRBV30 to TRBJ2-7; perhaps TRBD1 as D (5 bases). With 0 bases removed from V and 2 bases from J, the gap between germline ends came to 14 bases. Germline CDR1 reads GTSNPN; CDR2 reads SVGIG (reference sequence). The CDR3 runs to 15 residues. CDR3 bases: TGTGCCTGGAGTGTAAACACAGGTCGAACCTACGAGCAGTACTTC. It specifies CAWSVNTGRTYEQYF. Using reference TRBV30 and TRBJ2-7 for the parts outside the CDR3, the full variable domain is SQTIHQWPATLVQPVGSPLSLECTVEGTSNPNLYWYRQAAGRGLQLLFYSVGIGQISSEVPQNLSASRPQDRQFILSSKKLLLSDSGFYLCAWSVNTGRTYEQYFGPGTRLTVT.

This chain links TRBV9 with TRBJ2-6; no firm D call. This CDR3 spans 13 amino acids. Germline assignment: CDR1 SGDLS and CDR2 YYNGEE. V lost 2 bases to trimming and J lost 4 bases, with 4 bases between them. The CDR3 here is CASSVGGANVLTF. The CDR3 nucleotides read TGTGCCAGCAGCGTTGGGGGGGCCAACGTCCTGACTTTC. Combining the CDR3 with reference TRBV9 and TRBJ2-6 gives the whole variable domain DSGVTQTPKHLITATGQRVTLRCSPRSGDLSVYWYQQSLDQGLQFLIQYYNGEERAKGNILERFSAQQFPDLHSELNLSSLELGDSALYFCASSVGGANVLTFGAGSRLTVL.

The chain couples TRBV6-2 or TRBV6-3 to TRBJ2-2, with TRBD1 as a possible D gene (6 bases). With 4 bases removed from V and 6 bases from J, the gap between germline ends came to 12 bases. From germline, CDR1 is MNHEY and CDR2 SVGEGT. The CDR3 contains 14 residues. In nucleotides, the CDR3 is TGTGCCAGCAGTTCCACAGGGTTGGCCGGGGAGCTGTTTTTT. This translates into CASSSTGLAGELFF.

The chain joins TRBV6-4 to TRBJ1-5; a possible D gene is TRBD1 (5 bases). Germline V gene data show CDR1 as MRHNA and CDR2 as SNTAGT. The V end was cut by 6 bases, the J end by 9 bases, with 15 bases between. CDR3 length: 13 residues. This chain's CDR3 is CASSPEGFGPQHF. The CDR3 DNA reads TGTGCCAGCAGCCCGGAGGGGTTCGGGCCCCAGCATTTT.

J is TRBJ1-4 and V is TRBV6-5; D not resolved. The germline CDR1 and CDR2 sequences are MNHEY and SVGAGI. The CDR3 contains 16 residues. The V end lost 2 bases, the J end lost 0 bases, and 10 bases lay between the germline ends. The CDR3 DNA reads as TGTGCCAGCAGTTACGTCAGATCTGCAACTAATGAAAAACTGTTTTTT. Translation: CASSYVRSATNEKLFF.

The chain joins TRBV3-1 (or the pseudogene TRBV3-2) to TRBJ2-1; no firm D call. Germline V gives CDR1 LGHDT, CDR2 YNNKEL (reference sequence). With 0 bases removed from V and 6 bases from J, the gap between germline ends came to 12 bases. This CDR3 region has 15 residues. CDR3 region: CASSQDPHESNEQFF. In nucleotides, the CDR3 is TGTGCCAGCAGCCAAGACCCACACGAATCCAATGAGCAGTTCTTC.

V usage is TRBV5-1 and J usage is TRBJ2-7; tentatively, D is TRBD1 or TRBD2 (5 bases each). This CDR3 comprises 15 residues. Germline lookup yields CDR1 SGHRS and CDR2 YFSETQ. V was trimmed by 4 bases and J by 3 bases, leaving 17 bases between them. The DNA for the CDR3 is TGCGCCAGCAGCCCTTTTGGGGGATTGAACTACGAGCAGTACTTC. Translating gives CASSPFGGLNYEQYF.

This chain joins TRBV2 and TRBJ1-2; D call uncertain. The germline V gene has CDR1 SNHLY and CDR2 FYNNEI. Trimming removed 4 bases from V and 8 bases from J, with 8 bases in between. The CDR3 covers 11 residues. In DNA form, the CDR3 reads TGTGCCAGCAGTGGGCTTGTCGGCTACACCTTC. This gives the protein CASSGLVGYTF.

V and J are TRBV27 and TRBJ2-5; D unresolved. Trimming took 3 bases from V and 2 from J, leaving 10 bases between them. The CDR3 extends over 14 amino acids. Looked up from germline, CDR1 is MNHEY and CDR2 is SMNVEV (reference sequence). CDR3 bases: TGTGCCAGCAGTTTGTACAGTAAACAAGAGACCCAGTACTTC. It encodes CASSLYSKQETQYF.

CDR3 bases: TGTGCCAGCTCACTAAACCGGGACAGCAATGAAAAACTGTTTTTT. This codes for CASSLNRDSNEKLFF. The J gene is TRBJ1-4, the V gene TRBV18, with 7 bases identical to TRBD1. CDR1 and CDR2 (germline): KGHSH, LQKENI. V lost 4 bases, J lost 5 bases, and 7 bases stayed unmatched. There are 15 residues in the CDR3.

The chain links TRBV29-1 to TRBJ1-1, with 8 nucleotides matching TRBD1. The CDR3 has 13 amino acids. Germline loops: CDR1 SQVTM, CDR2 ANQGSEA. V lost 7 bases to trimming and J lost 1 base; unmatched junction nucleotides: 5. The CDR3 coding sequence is TGCAGCGCCTTGGGGACAGGGAACACTGAAGCTTTCTTT. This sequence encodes CSALGTGNTEAFF.

The CDR3 region has the DNA TGTGCCTGGAGTACCAGCGGGGGGGGTGGCGAGCAGTACTTC. It is translated as CAWSTSGGGGEQYF. The chain has TRBV30 and TRBJ2-7; TRBD2 matches at 10 bases. V gave up 2 bases and J gave up 6 bases; unmatched junction bases: 7. Germline V gene lookup returns CDR1 GTSNPN and CDR2 SVGIG (reference sequence). This CDR3 contains 14 residues. Using reference TRBV30 and TRBJ2-7 for the parts outside the CDR3, the full variable domain is SQTIHQWPATLVQPVGSPLSLECTVEGTSNPNLYWYRQAAGRGLQLLFYSVGIGQISSEVPQNLSASRPQDRQFILSSKKLLLSDSGFYLCAWSTSGGGGEQYFGPGTRLTVT.

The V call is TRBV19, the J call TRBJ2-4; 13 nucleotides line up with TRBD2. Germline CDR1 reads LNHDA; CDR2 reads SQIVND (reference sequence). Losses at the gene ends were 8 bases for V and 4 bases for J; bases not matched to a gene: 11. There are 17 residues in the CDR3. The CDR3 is CASETSGRAREKNIQYF. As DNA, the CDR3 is TGTGCCAGTGAAACTAGCGGGAGGGCGAGAGAAAAAAACATTCAGTACTTC. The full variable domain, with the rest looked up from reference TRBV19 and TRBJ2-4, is DGGITQSPKYLFRKEGQNVTLSCEQNLNHDAMYWYRQDPGQGLRLIYYSQIVNDFQKGDIAEGYSVSREKKESFPLTVTSAQKNPTAFYLCASETSGRAREKNIQYFGAGTRLSVL.

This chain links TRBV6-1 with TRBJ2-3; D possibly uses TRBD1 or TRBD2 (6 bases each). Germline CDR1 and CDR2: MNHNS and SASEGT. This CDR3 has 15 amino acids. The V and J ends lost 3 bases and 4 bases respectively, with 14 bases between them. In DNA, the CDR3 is TGTGCCAGCAGTGAGAGAGGGGGGTGGGCAGATACGCAGTATTTT. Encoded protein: CASSERGGWADTQYF.

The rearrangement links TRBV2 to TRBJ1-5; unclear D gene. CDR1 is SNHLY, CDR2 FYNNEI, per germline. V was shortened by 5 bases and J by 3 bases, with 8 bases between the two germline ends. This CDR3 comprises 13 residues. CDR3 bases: TGTGCCAGCAGTCCAGGATACAATCAGCCCCAGCATTTT. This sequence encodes CASSPGYNQPQHF.

CDR3 region: CARLPAQSSYNEQFF. In nucleotides, the CDR3 is TGTGCCAGACTCCCGGCCCAGAGCTCCTACAATGAGCAGTTCTTC. The chain has TRBV7-5 and TRBJ2-1. TRBV7-5 is recorded as a pseudogene. This CDR3 spans 15 amino acids.